The 26 T cell receptor beta chains presented below share a single source sample, sequenced in a study of T cells after yellow fever vaccination. TCRdb reprocessed the 5' RACE reads with MiXCR, giving one entry per CDR3 protein. Seen here are 200,000 to 300,000 distinct CDR3 sequences, 6.5% to 8.5% observed once, and the top ten hold roughly 0.93%. Material: CD4+ T cells sorted from PBMCs, obtained 15 days after the yellow fever booster vaccination. The source is a man younger than 45 who received the YFV17D yellow fever vaccine.

Ten or more counts support this clonotype. Mismatch with germline at one junction end may stem from a read error. The V call is TRBV12-3 or TRBV12-4, the J call TRBJ2-1; 16 bases map to TRBD2. The CDR3 is 17 residues long. The DNA of the CDR3 is TGTGCCAGCAGTCCAGGGACTAGCGGGAGGGCCTACGATGAGCAGTTCTTC. The encoded protein is CASSPGTSGRAYDEQFF.

The V and J genes are TRBV6-5 and TRBJ1-3; perhaps TRBD1 as D (6 bases). V shed 10 bases and J shed 4 bases, with 26 bases lying between them. The CDR3 spans 17 residues. The germline V gene encodes CDR1 MNHEY and CDR2 SVGAGI. The CDR3 DNA reads as TGTGCCACCCACGGAATTACAGGGTCCTTGTGGGGAAACACCATATATTTT. It is translated as CATHGITGSLWGNTIYF.

This clonotype is a singleton in its sample. The chain links TRBV5-7 to TRBJ2-5; the match to TRBD1 covers 7 bases. TRBV5-7 is flagged as an ORF with uncertain function. After removal of 8 bases from V and 4 bases from J, the junction contained 8 bases not matched to a gene. There are 13 residues in the CDR3. CDR3 residues: CARGPGTVETQYF. The CDR3 region has the DNA TGTGCCAGGGGCCCCGGGACAGTAGAGACCCAGTACTTC.

This clonotype was picked up many times. In DNA form, the CDR3 reads TGTGCCAGCATCCCCCGGGCATCTGACGAGCAGTACTTC. Translation gives CASIPRASDEQYF. The gene calls are TRBV6-5 and TRBJ2-7; D remains ambiguous. Between the trimmed V and J ends, which lost 7 bases and 5 bases, there was a span of 15 bases. From germline, CDR1 is MNHEY and CDR2 SVGAGI. CDR3 length equals 13 residues.

V gene TRBV11-2 combines with J gene TRBJ2-3, with 9 bases aligning to TRBD2. V lost 0 bases, J lost 8 bases, and 12 bases stayed unmatched. CDR1 and CDR2 from the germline V gene are SGHAT and FQNNGV. The CDR3 spans 17 residues. CDR3 amino acids: CASSLERGGSGSGTQYF. The DNA for the CDR3 is TGTGCCAGCAGCTTAGAGCGAGGGGGTAGCGGGAGTGGTACGCAGTATTTT.

The sample holds many counts of this clonotype. The chain carries TRBV7-2 and TRBJ2-1; 9 nucleotides match TRBD2. V shed 4 bases, J shed 2 bases, and the junction held 3 bases outside the gene matches. The germline V gene has CDR1 SGHTA and CDR2 FQGNSA. This CDR3 spans 15 amino acids. The CDR3 here is CASSSPSGTYNEQFF. The CDR3 nucleotides are TGTGCCAGCAGCTCCCCTAGCGGGACCTACAATGAGCAGTTCTTC.

This clonotype was found a few times. The chain employs TRBV15 and TRBJ1-5; possibly TRBD1 for D (5 bases). Trimming stripped 1 base from V and 3 bases from J, with 10 bases between. Germline V lookup: CDR1 LNHNV, CDR2 YYDKDF (reference sequence). The CDR3 has 15 residues. The chain's CDR3 is CATSRGGSDNQPQHF. In DNA form, the CDR3 reads TGTGCCACCAGCAGAGGGGGGAGTGACAATCAGCCCCAGCATTTT.

This chain joins TRBV24-1 and TRBJ1-5; a weak D match, TRBD1 (5 bases). The CDR3 loop spans 15 amino acids. Trimming pared 4 bases from V and 6 bases from J, leaving 15 bases between. Germline V gene lookup returns CDR1 KGHDR and CDR2 SFDVKD. The CDR3 region has the DNA TGTGCCACCAGTGACCCTAACGACAGATCTCAGCCCCAGCATTTT. The encoded protein is CATSDPNDRSQPQHF.

This clonotype was seen many times. This sequence joins TRBV10-3 and TRBJ2-4; 7 nucleotides agree with TRBD1. Per germline, CDR1 ENHRY and CDR2 SYGVKD. This CDR3 is built from 17 residues. Trimming took 6 bases from V and 0 from J; bases not matched to a gene: 11. The CDR3 DNA sequence: TGTGCCATCAGCGTATCCGGGACAGATCTAGCCAAAAACATTCAGTACTTC. As protein: CAISVSGTDLAKNIQYF.

The V gene is TRBV3-1, the J gene TRBJ1-1; tentative D call: TRBD1 (6 bases). The V gene's germline CDR1 is LGHDT and CDR2 YNNKEL (reference sequence). V shed 10 bases and J shed 2 bases, with 11 bases lying between them. The CDR3 consists of 12 residues. CDR3 bases: TGTGCCACAGGGACACTTAACACTGAAGCTTTCTTT. As protein: CATGTLNTEAFF.

The chain combines TRBV12-3 or TRBV12-4 with TRBJ1-1; weak D call: TRBD1 (6 bases). The V end was cut by 4 bases, the J end by 5 bases, with 11 bases between. The CDR3 loop spans 13 amino acids. The CDR3 region is CASSWGAPTEAFF. In DNA, the CDR3 is TGTGCCAGCAGTTGGGGGGCCCCAACTGAAGCTTTCTTT.

The V gene is TRBV20-1, the J gene TRBJ1-2, with D perhaps matching TRBD1 (6 bases). Between the trimmed V and J ends, which lost 6 bases and 2 bases, there was a span of 13 bases. The CDR3 totals 13 residues. Germline CDR1 and CDR2: DFQATT and SNEGSKA (reference sequence). In DNA form, the CDR3 reads TGCAGTGCCTCAACAGGGACCAACTATGGCTACACCTTC. It encodes CSASTGTNYGYTF.

In its sample, this clonotype was seen a few times. The V gene is TRBV11-2, the J gene TRBJ2-3; tentative D call: TRBD2 (7 bases). V lost 5 bases and J lost 8, with 14 bases in between. The germline gives CDR1 SGHAT, CDR2 FQNNGV. The CDR3 loop spans 13 amino acids. CDR3 in DNA: TGTGCCAGCAGCAGCCCGAGGGGGGGTACGCAGTATTTT. Its protein product is CASSSPRGGTQYF.

This clonotype was detected a few times. The CDR3 loop is CASSPTENEQFF. Written as DNA, the CDR3 is TGTGCCAGCTCACCAACCGAAAATGAGCAGTTCTTC. This chain links TRBV18 with TRBJ2-1; no clear D. Trimming cost V 2 bases and J 7 bases, with 6 bases left between them. This CDR3 has 12 amino acids. Germline CDR1 KGHSH, CDR2 LQKENI. Full variable domain (missing parts from reference TRBV18 and TRBJ2-1): NAGVMQNPRHLVRRRGQEARLRCSPMKGHSHVYWYRQLPEEGLKFMVYLQKENIIDESGMPKERFSAEFPKEGPSILRIQQVVRGDSAAYFCASSPTENEQFFGPGTRLTVL.

This clonotype showed up many times. V usage is TRBV5-1 and J usage is TRBJ2-3, with D perhaps being TRBD1 or TRBD2 (5 bases each). CDR3 length equals 13 residues. Germline V gives CDR1 SGHRS, CDR2 YFSETQ. Trimming stripped 4 bases from V and 0 bases from J, with 6 bases between. Here the CDR3 reads CASSRDSTDTQYF. The CDR3 region has the DNA TGCGCCAGCAGCCGGGACAGCACAGATACGCAGTATTTT.

The sample holds a few counts of this clonotype. This chain connects TRBV18 to TRBJ2-5; weak D call: TRBD1 (6 bases). From germline, CDR1 is KGHSH and CDR2 LQKENI. Trimming stripped 2 bases from V and 5 bases from J, with 18 bases between. This CDR3 is 16 amino acids long. The CDR3 DNA follows: TGTGCCAGCTCACCAACTACAGGGAGCTTCGTGGAGACCCAGTACTTC. Translating it yields CASSPTTGSFVETQYF.

This clonotype was counted ten times or more. V and J are TRBV20-1 and TRBJ2-5; 8 bases match TRBD1. This CDR3 contains 15 residues. J was trimmed by 5 bases and V by 4 bases; bases with no gene match: 12. Per germline, CDR1 DFQATT and CDR2 SNEGSKA (reference sequence). CDR3 region: CSAKPGTGVEETQYF. The CDR3 DNA follows: TGCAGTGCTAAACCCGGGACAGGAGTAGAGGAGACCCAGTACTTC.

This clonotype has ten or more counts. The rearrangement links TRBV10-3 to TRBJ2-3; TRBD2 aligns across 7 bases. CDR3 length: 13 residues. Germline V gives CDR1 ENHRY, CDR2 SYGVKD. The V and J ends lost 11 bases and 2 bases, in that order; junction bases with no gene match: 7. The CDR3 coding sequence is TGTGCCTCTGAGCGGGGATACACAGATACGCAGTATTTT. It translates to CASERGYTDTQYF.

This chain links TRBV30 with TRBJ2-7, with TRBD2 as a possible D gene (6 bases). The germline V gene has CDR1 GTSNPN and CDR2 SVGIG (reference sequence). The CDR3 sequence is 13 residues long. V was pared by 0 bases and J by 3 bases, with 9 bases between. CDR3 in amino acids: CAWSVVAVYEQYF. CDR3 nucleotides: TGTGCCTGGAGTGTGGTAGCGGTCTACGAGCAGTACTTC.

This clonotype was recorded a few times. The chain joins TRBV4-2 to TRBJ2-4; D is possibly TRBD1 or TRBD2 (5 bases each). CDR3 length: 16 amino acids. The V end lost 3 bases, the J end lost 7 bases, and 19 bases lay between the germline ends. From germline, CDR1 is LGHNA and CDR2 YNFKEQ. CDR3 protein: CASSHDSGTLRNIQYF. CDR3 DNA sequence: TGTGCCAGCAGCCATGATTCCGGGACCCTAAGGAACATTCAGTACTTC.

The table lists this clonotype with many counts. The chain joins TRBV7-3 to TRBJ2-5; the D is unclear. V lost 2 bases to trimming and J lost 5 bases, with 9 bases between them. CDR1 and CDR2 (germline): SGHTA, FQGTGA. This CDR3 has 13 amino acids. The CDR3 region is CASSLGAKETQYF. CDR3 coding DNA: TGTGCCAGCAGCTTAGGAGCCAAGGAGACCCAGTACTTC.

This chain links TRBV7-2 with TRBJ2-2, with D uncertain. The V and J ends lost 0 bases and 5 bases respectively, with 7 bases between them. CDR3 size: 14 residues. Germline V lookup: CDR1 SGHTA, CDR2 FQGNSA. The CDR3 nucleotides are TGTGCCAGCAGCTTAGCAAGGAGAACCGGGGAGCTGTTTTTT. It specifies CASSLARRTGELFF.

The chain joins TRBV12-3 or TRBV12-4 to TRBJ2-7; D gene ambiguous. The CDR3 has 14 residues. Trimming cost V 5 bases and J 7 bases, with 18 bases left between them. CDR3 bases: TGTGCCAGCAGTCCCGGCCCACCCCCGGGTGAGCAGTACTTC. It codes for CASSPGPPPGEQYF.

This clonotype was detected only a few times. The gene calls are TRBV20-1 and TRBJ2-2; 7 bases are shared with TRBD1. The CDR3 contains 13 residues. J was trimmed by 7 bases and V by 3 bases; bases with no gene match: 5. Looked up from germline, CDR1 is DFQATT and CDR2 is SNEGSKA (reference sequence). The DNA of the CDR3 is TGCAGTGCTAGCGCGACAGGGCTCGGGGAGCTGTTTTTT. Translating gives CSASATGLGELFF.

This sequence joins TRBV5-1 and TRBJ2-1; 9 bases align to TRBD2. The CDR3 loop spans 15 amino acids. The trim removed 4 bases at V and 3 bases at J, leaving 5 bases unmatched. From germline, CDR1 is SGHRS and CDR2 YFSETQ. The CDR3 spells CASSLGTSNYNEQFF. The CDR3 DNA reads as TGCGCCAGCAGCCTCGGGACTAGCAACTACAATGAGCAGTTCTTC.

The CDR3 region has the DNA TGCGCCAGCAGCCAGGAAAGGACAGCCCTCACAGATACGCAGTATTTT. Amino acid sequence: CASSQERTALTDTQYF. This chain joins TRBV4-3 and TRBJ2-3; tentatively, D is TRBD1 (6 bases). This CDR3 comprises 16 residues. Germline V gives CDR1 LGHNA, CDR2 YSLEER. The V gene lost 3 bases and the J gene lost 2 bases, with 15 bases spanning the gap.